The clone carrying this TCR beta chain was picked up a small number of times. The antigen remains unidentified. Sequencing targeted expressed TCRB transcripts, as all isolated RNA had been reverse transcribed. The protocol was immunoSEQ multiplex PCR, while the TCRdb copy is restricted to in-frame clones and leaves out a portion. Of about 140,000 clones listed, roughly 10% are singletons. The data derive from a study of beta chain features in type 1 diabetes. Study-level points and caveats: All four CD4+ subsets from Type 1 diabetes patients carried moderately but significantly shorter TCRB CDR3s.

V lost 0 bases, J lost 7 bases, and 13 bases lay in between. Per germline, CDR1 SGHRS and CDR2 YFSETQ. The CDR3 is 15 amino acids. The TCR originated in a woman in her thirties or forties in good health. The sample consisted of central memory CD4+ T cells from blood. V and J are TRBV5-1 and TRBJ2-2; tentative D call: TRBD2 (6 bases). This CDR3 reads CASSLAGDPRGELFF. The CDR3 region has the DNA TGCGCCAGCAGCTTGGCGGGAGACCCTCGCGGGGAGCTGTTTTTT.